This T cell receptor (beta chain) was found in a study of human thymus T cells. Thymic samples were excised during corrective heart operations. Donors consisted of healthy Finnish infants (having corrective surgery for congenital heart defects). Libraries were prepared by immunoSEQ multiplex PCR; TCRdb keeps only in-frame clonotypes and omits some of them. The sample contains roughly 77,000 clones, roughly 94% of which appear only once. Germline V gene data show CDR1 as KGHSH and CDR2 as LQKENI. This CDR3 spans 13 amino acids. V shed 5 bases and J 6 bases; nucleotides not matched to a gene: 6. The sequenced sample was thymus tissue. The TCR was taken from a girl less than two years old with a congenital heart defect but otherwise immunologically healthy. V usage is TRBV18 and J usage is TRBJ1-2; 7 bases fit TRBD1. In nucleotides, the CDR3 is TGTGCCAGCTCAAGGGACAGAGCCGATGGCTACACCTTC. This sequence encodes CASSRDRADGYTF.